The 28 T cell receptor beta chains presented below share a single source sample, sequenced in a study of cytomegalovirus exposure and HLA in healthy donors. The PCR used 60 Vbeta and 13 Jbeta primers. Generated by immunoSEQ multiplex PCR, the TCRdb table keeps only in-frame clones and is missing some. Here the sample spans about 140,000 clones, roughly 73% being singletons. The sample comprised PBMCs. The receptors were gathered from a female donor in good health and CMV-seronegative.

The chain uses TRBV9 and TRBJ1-2; TRBD1 matches at 9 bases. CDR1 is SGDLS, CDR2 YYNGEE, per germline. V trimming: 6 bases; J trimming: 4 bases; junction bases outside the gene matches: 10. The CDR3 is made up of 15 amino acids. CDR3 residues: CASNPRDRDIYGYTF. The DNA of the CDR3 is TGTGCCAGCAACCCCCGGGACAGGGATATCTATGGCTACACCTTC. The whole variable domain, remainder taken from reference TRBV9 and TRBJ1-2, is DSGVTQTPKHLITATGQRVTLRCSPRSGDLSVYWYQQSLDQGLQFLIQYYNGEERAKGNILERFSAQQFPDLHSELNLSSLELGDSALYFCASNPRDRDIYGYTFGSGTRLTVV.

J is TRBJ2-1 and V is TRBV5-1; TRBD2 might be the D (6 bases). Looked up from germline, CDR1 is SGHRS and CDR2 is YFSETQ. Trimming left V 2 bases short and J 6 bases short, with 15 bases between. The CDR3 length is 15 residues. In nucleotides, the CDR3 is TGCGCCAGCAGCTTAACCGGGACTCAGGCCAATGAGCAGTTCTTC. As protein: CASSLTGTQANEQFF.

In DNA form, the CDR3 reads TGCGCCAGCAGCTTGGTTGTAGCGACCGGGGAGCTGTTTTTT. Its protein product is CASSLVVATGELFF. The chain carries TRBV5-1 and TRBJ2-2; tentative D call: TRBD2 (5 bases). The CDR3 consists of 14 residues. Trimming cost V 0 bases and J 5 bases, with 8 bases left between them. Germline V gene lookup returns CDR1 SGHRS and CDR2 YFSETQ.

V and J are TRBV27 and TRBJ1-2; perhaps TRBD1 as D (5 bases). The CDR3 totals 14 residues. Germline V gene lookup returns CDR1 MNHEY and CDR2 SMNVEV (reference sequence). The ends were cut back, 8 bases at V and 2 bases at J, with 15 bases in the middle. Written as DNA, the CDR3 is TGTGCCAGCTTCGGCGGGGGAGCCAACTATGGCTACACCTTC. This gives the protein CASFGGGANYGYTF.

J is TRBJ2-7 and V is TRBV28; 7 bases agree with TRBD1. V gave up 6 bases and J gave up 13 bases; unmatched junction bases: 9. CDR1 MDHEN and CDR2 SYDVKM come from the germline V gene. CDR3 length equals 11 residues. Written as DNA, the CDR3 is TGTGCCAGCAGCTCTAGACAGGGCCTATACTTC. It specifies CASSSRQGLYF.

The J gene is TRBJ1-1, the V gene TRBV10-3; 10 nucleotides align to TRBD1. The V and J ends lost 3 bases and 4 bases, in that order; junction bases with no gene match: 14. Germline V gene data show CDR1 as ENHRY and CDR2 as SYGVKD. The CDR3 sequence is 18 residues long. CDR3 in amino acids: CAISDQDRGWAGATEAFF. Written as DNA, the CDR3 is TGTGCCATCAGTGATCAGGACAGGGGGTGGGCAGGGGCCACTGAAGCTTTCTTT.

The table lists this clone with a few counts. This chain joins TRBV6-5 and TRBJ1-3; 7 positions match TRBD1. From germline, CDR1 is MNHEY and CDR2 SVGAGI. The CDR3 contains 14 residues. V shed 6 bases and J 1 base; nucleotides not matched to a gene: 3. CDR3 residues: CASSPTGSGNTIYF. In DNA form, the CDR3 reads TGTGCCAGCAGCCCGACAGGGTCTGGAAACACCATATATTTT.

A remark on this clone: One junction end does not reproduce the germline sequence, and a read error may be involved. The J gene is TRBJ2-6, the V gene TRBV5-1, with a possible D match to TRBD1 (5 bases). The CDR3 totals 16 residues. The germline V gene encodes CDR1 SGHRS and CDR2 YFSETQ. In DNA, the CDR3 is TGCGCCAGCAGCTTGGATGCGCCTTCTGGGGCCAACGTCCTGGCTTTC. This codes for CASSLDAPSGANVLAF.

This rearrangement joins TRBV6-4 to TRBJ2-1, with TRBD2 matching over 9 bases. The junction had 8 bases not matched to a gene; V was cut back by 1 base and J by 7 bases. The germline CDR1 and CDR2 sequences are MRHNA and SNTAGT. The CDR3 is 16 amino acids. The CDR3 region is CASSDYGGLAGNEQFF. CDR3 sequence (DNA): TGTGCCAGCAGTGACTATGGGGGACTAGCCGGGAATGAGCAGTTCTTC.

In its sample, this clone was seen a few times. The genes are TRBV6-1 and TRBJ2-7; D is possibly TRBD2 (7 bases). The CDR3 length is 16 residues. Trimming shortened V by 2 bases and J by 6 bases, and 20 bases separated the two germline ends. Germline lookup yields CDR1 MNHNS and CDR2 SASEGT. CDR3 residues: CASSERGGGAAGEQYF. The CDR3 bases are TGTGCCAGCAGTGAAAGAGGTGGGGGGGCGGCTGGCGAGCAGTACTTC.

V and J are TRBV2 and TRBJ2-1, with D perhaps matching TRBD1 (6 bases). Germline-derived CDR1 and CDR2 are SNHLY and FYNNEI. There are 16 residues in the CDR3. The germline V and J ends were trimmed by 1 base and 8 bases, with 18 bases remaining between them. The CDR3 here is CASSEVTGYSKDEQFF. CDR3 bases: TGTGCCAGCAGTGAAGTTACAGGGTACTCCAAGGATGAGCAGTTCTTC.

The J gene is TRBJ1-2, the V gene TRBV6-5; maybe TRBD1 (6 bases). With 3 bases removed from V and 4 bases from J, the gap between germline ends came to 15 bases. The CDR3 has 15 amino acids. Per germline, CDR1 MNHEY and CDR2 SVGAGI. The CDR3 region has the DNA TGTGCCAGCAGTTATCCCGCAGGGGCTATCTATGGCTACACCTTC. It is translated as CASSYPAGAIYGYTF.

The V and J genes are TRBV30 and TRBJ2-7, with D possibly matching TRBD2 (5 bases). V dropped 2 bases and J dropped 2 bases, with 13 bases sitting between them. The CDR3 totals 14 residues. Germline loops: CDR1 GTSNPN, CDR2 SVGIG (reference sequence). The CDR3 spells CAWSLGRGTYEQYF. The DNA of the CDR3 is TGTGCCTGGAGTCTGGGTAGAGGGACCTACGAGCAGTACTTC.

The CDR3: CASMSGLAGAREQYF. The CDR3, as DNA: TGTGCCAGCATGTCGGGACTAGCGGGAGCCAGGGAGCAGTACTTC. V is TRBV6-5 and J is TRBJ2-7; 14 bases are shared with TRBD2. This CDR3 region has 15 residues. V lost 7 bases to trimming and J lost 7 bases; unmatched junction nucleotides: 9. Germline V CDR1 and CDR2: MNHEY, SVGAGI.

The J gene is TRBJ2-1, the V gene TRBV19; 11 positions agree with TRBD2. The ends lost 6 bases at V and 3 bases at J; junction bases unmatched: 4. CDR1 LNHDA and CDR2 SQIVND come from the germline V gene (reference sequence). This CDR3 spans 15 amino acids. CDR3 sequence: CASSQLAGDYNEQFF. The CDR3 nucleotides are TGTGCCAGTAGCCAACTAGCGGGAGACTACAATGAGCAGTTCTTC.

The chain combines TRBV19 with TRBJ1-2; tentative D call: TRBD1 (5 bases). CDR1 and CDR2 (germline): LNHDA, SQIVND (reference sequence). Between the trimmed V and J ends, which lost 0 bases and 5 bases, there was a span of 10 bases. The CDR3 covers 14 residues. CDR3 nucleotide sequence: TGTGCCAGTAGTATAGACAGAAGGGGATATGGCTACACCTTC. Translating gives CASSIDRRGYGYTF.

The CDR3 DNA reads TGCGCCAGCAGCTTGGAGGGGGACAGGGGGCGCGAGCAGTACTTC. This translates into CASSLEGDRGREQYF. V and J are TRBV5-1 and TRBJ2-7; 12 bases align to TRBD1. CDR3 length equals 15 residues. J was trimmed by 6 bases and V by 0 bases; bases with no gene match: 4. Germline lookup yields CDR1 SGHRS and CDR2 YFSETQ.

This chain joins TRBV11-3 and TRBJ1-4, with D possibly being TRBD1 (6 bases). V was cut by 5 bases and J by 1 base, with 14 bases left in between. The CDR3 totals 16 residues. Germline V gives CDR1 SGHNT, CDR2 YENEEA. The DNA for the CDR3 is TGTGCCAGCAGCCATATCAGGGGAAGAACTAATGAAAAACTGTTTTTT. Protein: CASSHIRGRTNEKLFF. Full variable domain (remainder filled in from reference TRBV11-3 and TRBJ1-4): EAGVVQSPRYKIIEKKQPVAFWCNPISGHNTLYWYLQNLGQGPELLIRYENEEAVDDSQLPKDRFSAERLKGVDSTLKIQPAELGDSAVYLCASSHIRGRTNEKLFFGSGTQLSVL.

V and J are TRBV5-1 and TRBJ1-1; D perhaps matches TRBD1 (5 bases). The CDR3 contains 16 residues. Looked up from germline, CDR1 is SGHRS and CDR2 is YFSETQ. Trimming shortened V by 1 base and J by 0 bases, and 13 bases separated the two germline ends. CDR3 bases: TGCGCCAGCAGCTTGACCTCGACAGCCCTGAACACTGAAGCTTTCTTT. Amino acids: CASSLTSTALNTEAFF.

This clone was seen only once. J is TRBJ1-6 and V is TRBV28; D perhaps matches TRBD1 (6 bases). Trimming left V 4 bases short and J 7 bases short, with 17 bases between. From germline, CDR1 is MDHEN and CDR2 SYDVKM. The CDR3 runs to 16 residues. CDR3 sequence reads: CASSSSYRVFNSPLHF. The CDR3 DNA sequence: TGTGCCAGCAGTTCCTCCTACAGGGTTTTCAATTCACCCCTCCACTTT. Filled out from reference TRBV28 and TRBJ1-6, the complete variable domain reads DVKVTQSSRYLVKRTGEKVFLECVQDMDHENMFWYRQDPGLGLRLIYFSYDVKMKEKGDIPEGYSVSREKKERFSLILESASTNQTSMYLCASSSSYRVFNSPLHFGNGTRLTVT.

The chain recombines TRBV2 with TRBJ1-1; unclear D gene. CDR3 length equals 12 residues. Germline-derived CDR1 and CDR2 are SNHLY and FYNNEI. Trimming removed 7 bases at V and 1 base at J, with 7 bases between. In nucleotides, the CDR3 is TGTGCCAGCAACGGAGAGAACACTGAAGCTTTCTTT. It translates to CASNGENTEAFF.

V usage is TRBV7-9 and J usage is TRBJ1-6; D is possibly TRBD1 (6 bases). V lost 3 bases and J lost 9, with 12 bases in between. The CDR3 runs 14 residues. Germline V gene lookup returns CDR1 SEHNR and CDR2 FQNEAQ (reference sequence). The CDR3 region is CASSFAQGASPLHF. CDR3 coding DNA: TGTGCCAGCAGCTTCGCACAGGGCGCTTCACCCCTCCACTTT.

The rearrangement uses TRBV11-3 and TRBJ2-2; 11 bases align to TRBD2. Trimming cost V 1 base and J 4 bases; bases outside gene matches: 2. The CDR3 covers 16 residues. CDR1 and CDR2 (germline): SGHNT, YENEEA. CDR3 sequence: CASSLALAGVTGELFF. CDR3 nucleotide sequence: TGTGCCAGCAGCTTAGCACTAGCGGGGGTCACCGGGGAGCTGTTTTTT.

This sequence joins TRBV7-3 and TRBJ1-2; 9 bases align to TRBD1. Germline V CDR1 and CDR2: SGHTA, FQGTGA. The J segment lost 6 bases and the V segment lost 5 bases, leaving 13 bases of the junction unmatched. This CDR3 is built from 16 residues. The CDR3 region is CASSPNPHRGLDGYTF. The CDR3 DNA follows: TGTGCCAGCAGCCCTAACCCCCACAGGGGGCTGGATGGCTACACCTTC. Drawing the rest from reference TRBV7-3 and TRBJ1-2, the complete variable domain is GAGVSQTPSNKVTEKGKYVELRCDPISGHTALYWYRQSLGQGPEFLIYFQGTGAADDSGLPNDRFFAVRPEGSVSTLKIQRTERGDSAVYLCASSPNPHRGLDGYTFGSGTRLTVV.

The chain carries TRBV6-5 and TRBJ1-2; D is perhaps TRBD1 (5 bases). Deletions cut 0 bases from V and 5 bases from J, with 13 bases between. This CDR3 has 15 residues. Germline CDR1 reads MNHEY; CDR2 reads SVGAGI. CDR3 sequence: CASSYSGGTSYGYTF. The CDR3 DNA is TGTGCCAGCAGTTACTCGGGGGGGACTAGTTATGGCTACACCTTC.

In its sample, this clone was seen once. The J gene is TRBJ2-1, the V gene TRBV7-8, with 9 bases matching TRBD1. V lost 5 bases, J lost 15 bases, and 11 bases stayed unmatched. Germline loops: CDR1 SGHVS, CDR2 FQNEAQ. This CDR3 comprises 13 residues. In nucleotides, the CDR3 is TGTGCCAGCAGCCCCATCACGGGACAGGGCGGGTTCTTC. This gives the protein CASSPITGQGGFF.

This clone was counted once. The chain combines TRBV9 with TRBJ2-3; TRBD2 aligns across 8 bases. Trimming removed 3 bases from V and 0 bases from J; junction bases left unmatched: 3. The CDR3 covers 15 residues. CDR1 and CDR2 (germline): SGDLS, YYNGEE. For the CDR3, the DNA is TGTGCCAGCAGCGATAGCGGGACTAGCACAGATACGCAGTATTTT. Translating gives CASSDSGTSTDTQYF.

This clone showed up just a few times. The J gene is TRBJ2-3, the V gene TRBV9; the D gene is possibly TRBD2 (5 bases). Germline V gene sequence: CDR1 SGDLS, CDR2 YYNGEE. This CDR3 region has 17 residues. Trimming pared 0 bases from V and 1 base from J, leaving 15 bases between. The CDR3 loop is CASSVDGSEWGTDTQYF. The CDR3 coding sequence is TGTGCCAGCAGCGTAGATGGTAGCGAGTGGGGCACAGATACGCAGTATTTT.